This TCR beta chain was identified during a study of CD8+ T cells in alopecia areata. Study results and limitations: Especially in alopecia totalis/universalis, lesional scalp showed greater clonality than normal scalp did.

Sequencing templates came from extracted RNA that was reverse transcribed into cDNA. Clones were sequenced by immunoSEQ multiplex PCR, and TCRdb holds only the in-frame ones, with some missing. The sample holds under 250,000 clones, more than 55% seen once. Trimming removed 8 bases at V and 0 bases at J, with 13 bases between. The CDR3 spans 14 residues. Germline CDR1 and CDR2: MNHEY and SVGAGI. This clone was detected once. The antigen is undetermined. This sequence joins TRBV6-5 and TRBJ1-1; D gene uncertain. Specimen: CD8+ T cells sorted from blood. The source is a human donor in good health. This chain's CDR3 is CASRTTRVNTEAFF. The CDR3 nucleotides read TGTGCCAGCCGGACTACAAGGGTGAACACTGAAGCTTTCTTT.